This is a list of T cell receptor beta chains from one sample in a study of T cell repertoires in cytomegalovirus infection. TCRdb redid the calling of the reads with MiXCR, one entry per CDR3 protein. The repertoire holds about 600,000 distinct CDR3 sequences, with approximately 24% as singletons. The sequencing sample was made of CD8+ T cells from PBMCs. The receptors were gathered from a human donor in good health (CMV status not recorded). Some clones in this sample may be carry-over from other donors' samples. The CDR3 runs from the conserved cysteine through the conserved F or W. A D gene is named only where the DNA matches it firmly. Clone sizes are given selectively: once, few, many, or a class where the clone is expanded.

d_call	clone_size	v_call	j_call	cdr3_nt	cdr3_aa
TRBD2	many	TRBV7-2	TRBJ2-5	TGTGCCAGCAGCTTAGTCCCGGGACTAGCGGGGGGGCGCGAGACCCAGTACTTC	CASSLVPGLAGGRETQYF
-	-	TRBV10-2	TRBJ2-5	TGCGCCAGCTCTGACGGGGTAGCGGAGACCCAGTACTTC	CASSDGVAETQYF
-	-	TRBV20-1	TRBJ2-5	TGCAGTGCTAGAGATAGGCGGGGGCCGGCGGGGACCCAGTACTTC	CSARDRRGPAGTQYF
-	few	TRBV10-3	TRBJ2-2	TGTGCCATCACCTTAGAAATTTATACCGGGGAGCTGTTTTTT	CAITLEIYTGELFF
-	-	TRBV27	TRBJ2-2	TGTGCCAGCAGTCCCAACAGGGACTTGAACACCGGGGAGCTGTTTTTT	CASSPNRDLNTGELFF
-	few	TRBV6-5	TRBJ1-2	TGTGCCAGCAGTTACTCGTGGGGTGGCCTGGACACCTTC	CASSYSWGGLDTF
TRBD1	-	TRBV10-3	TRBJ2-2	TGTGCCATCAGTGTTAGACAGGGCAGTATCGGGGAGCTGTTTTTT	CAISVRQGSIGELFF
-	few	TRBV29-1	TRBJ1-1	TGCAGCGTTGGGACAGTGAACACTGAAGCTTTCTTT	CSVGTVNTEAFF
-	few	TRBV5-5	TRBJ2-2	TGTGCCAGCGGTGGATTTCACACCGGGGAGCTGTTTTTT	CASGGFHTGELFF
-	-	TRBV28	TRBJ2-1	TGTGCCAGGAGAGGGGCGGGACGATCCTACAATGAGCAGTTCTTC	CARRGAGRSYNEQFF
-	-	TRBV4-1	TRBJ2-1	TGCGCCAGCAGCCAAGGCCATCTCTCCTACAATGAGCAGTTCTTC	CASSQGHLSYNEQFF
TRBD1	many	TRBV11-2	TRBJ1-1	TGTGCCAGCAGCTTCTGGGACAGCCCCAAGCCGAACACTGAAGCTTTCTTT	CASSFWDSPKPNTEAFF
-	-	TRBV24-1	TRBJ2-1	TGTGCCACCAGTGACCCTAGGGACAACGACAATGAGCAGTTCTTC	CATSDPRDNDNEQFF
-	few	TRBV6-2/TRBV6-3	TRBJ2-2	TGTGCCAGCAGCTACTTGGGTTCTTCGGAGCTGTTTTTT	CASSYLGSSELFF
-	many	TRBV11-3	TRBJ2-2	TGTGCCAGCAGCTTAAGGGGACATAACACCGGGGAGCTGTTTTTT	CASSLRGHNTGELFF
-	-	TRBV5-6	TRBJ1-1	TGTGCCAGCAGCCCCCTTTACCCGGGGAACACTGAAGCTTTCTTT	CASSPLYPGNTEAFF
-	many	TRBV6-2/TRBV6-3	TRBJ2-2	TGTGCCAGCAGTTACCCAACTGGGGAGCTGTTTTTT	CASSYPTGELFF
TRBD2	-	TRBV6-5	TRBJ2-1	TGTGCCAGCAGTGCCCGGGCGGATTTACCGGGACTAGCGGGGGATGAGCAGTTCTTC	CASSARADLPGLAGDEQFF
TRBD1	-	TRBV6-5	TRBJ2-1	TGTGCCAGCAGTTACAGGGGGCAGAATGAGCAGTTCTTC	CASSYRGQNEQFF
TRBD2	few	TRBV5-1	TRBJ2-1	TGCGCCAGCGAGGGAGGGACTAGCGGTTACAATGAGCAGTTCTTC	CASEGGTSGYNEQFF
-	-	TRBV24-1	TRBJ1-1	TGTGCCACCACTTCGGGCCTGAACACTGAAGCTTTCTTT	CATTSGLNTEAFF
TRBD2	many	TRBV28	TRBJ2-1	TGTGCCAGCACCAAAAAGGGACTAGCGTACCCCTACAATGAGCAGTTCTTC	CASTKKGLAYPYNEQFF
-	-	TRBV28	TRBJ2-1	TGTGCCAGCGAGACAGATGGGGAGCAGTTCTTC	CASETDGEQFF
-	many	TRBV28	TRBJ1-1	TGTGCCAGCAGTCACCTCCGACAAGGGAACACTGAAGCTTTCTTT	CASSHLRQGNTEAFF
TRBD1	-	TRBV5-5	TRBJ1-2	TGTGCCAGTATTGGACAGGGGGCAAAGGATGGCTACACCTTC	CASIGQGAKDGYTF
-	-	TRBV12-3/TRBV12-4	TRBJ2-3	TGTGCCAGCAGCCTGGGACCGGCCGGGGCAGATACGCAGTATTTT	CASSLGPAGADTQYF
-	-	TRBV2	TRBJ1-4	TGTGCCACCAGTGGGGGTTTGAAACTGTTTTTT	CATSGGLKLFF
TRBD1	-	TRBV14	TRBJ2-5	TGTGCCAGCAGCCAGAGGCGGGACAGGGGGAGGACCCAGTACTTC	CASSQRRDRGRTQYF
TRBD1	-	TRBV6-5	TRBJ1-5	TGTGCCAGCAGAACAGGGGCAAATAGCAATCAGCCCCAGCATTTT	CASRTGANSNQPQHF
-	-	TRBV4-2	TRBJ2-3	TGTGCCAGCAGCCAAGAAGGAGGGGGGGCCGTCTATACGCAGTATTTT	CASSQEGGGAVYTQYF